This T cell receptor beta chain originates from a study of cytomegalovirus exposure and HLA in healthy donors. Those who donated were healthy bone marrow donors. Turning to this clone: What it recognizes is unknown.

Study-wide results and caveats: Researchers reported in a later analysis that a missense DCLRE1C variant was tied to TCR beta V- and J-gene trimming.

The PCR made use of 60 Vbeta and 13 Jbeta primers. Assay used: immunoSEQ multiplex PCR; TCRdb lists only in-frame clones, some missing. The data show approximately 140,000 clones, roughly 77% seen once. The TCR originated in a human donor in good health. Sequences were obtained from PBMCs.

The CDR3 sequence is CSVGGLMNTEAFF. CDR3 DNA sequence: TGCAGCGTTGGAGGGCTGATGAACACTGAAGCTTTCTTT. J is TRBJ1-1 and V is TRBV29-1; D call uncertain. Germline V gene sequence: CDR1 SQVTM, CDR2 ANQGSEA. This CDR3 spans 13 amino acids. The V gene lost 4 bases and the J gene lost 0 bases, with 9 bases spanning the gap.